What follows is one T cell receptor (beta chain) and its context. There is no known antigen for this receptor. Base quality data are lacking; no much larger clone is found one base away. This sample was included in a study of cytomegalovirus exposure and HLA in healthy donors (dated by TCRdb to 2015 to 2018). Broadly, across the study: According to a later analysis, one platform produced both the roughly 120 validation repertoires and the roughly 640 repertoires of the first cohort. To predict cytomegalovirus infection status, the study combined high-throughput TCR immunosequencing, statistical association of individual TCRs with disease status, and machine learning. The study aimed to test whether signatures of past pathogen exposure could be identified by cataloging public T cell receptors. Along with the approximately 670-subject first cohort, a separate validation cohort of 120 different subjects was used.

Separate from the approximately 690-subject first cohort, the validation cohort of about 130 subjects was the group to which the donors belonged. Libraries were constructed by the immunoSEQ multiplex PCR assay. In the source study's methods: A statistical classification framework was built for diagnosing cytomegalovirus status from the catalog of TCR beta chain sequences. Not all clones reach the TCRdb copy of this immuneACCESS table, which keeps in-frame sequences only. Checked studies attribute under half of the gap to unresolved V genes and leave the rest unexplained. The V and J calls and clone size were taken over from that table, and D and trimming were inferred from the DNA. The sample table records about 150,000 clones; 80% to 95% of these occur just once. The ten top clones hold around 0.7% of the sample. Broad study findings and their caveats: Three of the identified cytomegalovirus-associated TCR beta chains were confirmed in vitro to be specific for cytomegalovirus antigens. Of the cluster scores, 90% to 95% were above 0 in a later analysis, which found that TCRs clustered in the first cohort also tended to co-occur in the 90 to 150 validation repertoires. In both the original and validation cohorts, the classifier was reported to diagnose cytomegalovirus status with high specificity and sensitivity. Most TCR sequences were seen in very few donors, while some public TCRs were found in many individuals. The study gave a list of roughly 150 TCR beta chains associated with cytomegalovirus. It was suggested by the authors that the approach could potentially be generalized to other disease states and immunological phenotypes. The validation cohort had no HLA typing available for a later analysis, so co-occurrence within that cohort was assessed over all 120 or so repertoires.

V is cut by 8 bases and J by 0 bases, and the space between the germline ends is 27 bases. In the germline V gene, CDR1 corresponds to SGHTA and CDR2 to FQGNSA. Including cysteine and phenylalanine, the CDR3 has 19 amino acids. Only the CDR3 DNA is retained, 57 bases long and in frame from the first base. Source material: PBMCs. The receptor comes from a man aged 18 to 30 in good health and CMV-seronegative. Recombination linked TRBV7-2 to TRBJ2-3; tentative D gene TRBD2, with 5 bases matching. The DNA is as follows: TGTGCCAGCCCAGCTTATACATGGGCTAGCCGTTATAGCACAGATACGCAGTATTTT. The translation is CASPAYTWASRYSTDTQYF.